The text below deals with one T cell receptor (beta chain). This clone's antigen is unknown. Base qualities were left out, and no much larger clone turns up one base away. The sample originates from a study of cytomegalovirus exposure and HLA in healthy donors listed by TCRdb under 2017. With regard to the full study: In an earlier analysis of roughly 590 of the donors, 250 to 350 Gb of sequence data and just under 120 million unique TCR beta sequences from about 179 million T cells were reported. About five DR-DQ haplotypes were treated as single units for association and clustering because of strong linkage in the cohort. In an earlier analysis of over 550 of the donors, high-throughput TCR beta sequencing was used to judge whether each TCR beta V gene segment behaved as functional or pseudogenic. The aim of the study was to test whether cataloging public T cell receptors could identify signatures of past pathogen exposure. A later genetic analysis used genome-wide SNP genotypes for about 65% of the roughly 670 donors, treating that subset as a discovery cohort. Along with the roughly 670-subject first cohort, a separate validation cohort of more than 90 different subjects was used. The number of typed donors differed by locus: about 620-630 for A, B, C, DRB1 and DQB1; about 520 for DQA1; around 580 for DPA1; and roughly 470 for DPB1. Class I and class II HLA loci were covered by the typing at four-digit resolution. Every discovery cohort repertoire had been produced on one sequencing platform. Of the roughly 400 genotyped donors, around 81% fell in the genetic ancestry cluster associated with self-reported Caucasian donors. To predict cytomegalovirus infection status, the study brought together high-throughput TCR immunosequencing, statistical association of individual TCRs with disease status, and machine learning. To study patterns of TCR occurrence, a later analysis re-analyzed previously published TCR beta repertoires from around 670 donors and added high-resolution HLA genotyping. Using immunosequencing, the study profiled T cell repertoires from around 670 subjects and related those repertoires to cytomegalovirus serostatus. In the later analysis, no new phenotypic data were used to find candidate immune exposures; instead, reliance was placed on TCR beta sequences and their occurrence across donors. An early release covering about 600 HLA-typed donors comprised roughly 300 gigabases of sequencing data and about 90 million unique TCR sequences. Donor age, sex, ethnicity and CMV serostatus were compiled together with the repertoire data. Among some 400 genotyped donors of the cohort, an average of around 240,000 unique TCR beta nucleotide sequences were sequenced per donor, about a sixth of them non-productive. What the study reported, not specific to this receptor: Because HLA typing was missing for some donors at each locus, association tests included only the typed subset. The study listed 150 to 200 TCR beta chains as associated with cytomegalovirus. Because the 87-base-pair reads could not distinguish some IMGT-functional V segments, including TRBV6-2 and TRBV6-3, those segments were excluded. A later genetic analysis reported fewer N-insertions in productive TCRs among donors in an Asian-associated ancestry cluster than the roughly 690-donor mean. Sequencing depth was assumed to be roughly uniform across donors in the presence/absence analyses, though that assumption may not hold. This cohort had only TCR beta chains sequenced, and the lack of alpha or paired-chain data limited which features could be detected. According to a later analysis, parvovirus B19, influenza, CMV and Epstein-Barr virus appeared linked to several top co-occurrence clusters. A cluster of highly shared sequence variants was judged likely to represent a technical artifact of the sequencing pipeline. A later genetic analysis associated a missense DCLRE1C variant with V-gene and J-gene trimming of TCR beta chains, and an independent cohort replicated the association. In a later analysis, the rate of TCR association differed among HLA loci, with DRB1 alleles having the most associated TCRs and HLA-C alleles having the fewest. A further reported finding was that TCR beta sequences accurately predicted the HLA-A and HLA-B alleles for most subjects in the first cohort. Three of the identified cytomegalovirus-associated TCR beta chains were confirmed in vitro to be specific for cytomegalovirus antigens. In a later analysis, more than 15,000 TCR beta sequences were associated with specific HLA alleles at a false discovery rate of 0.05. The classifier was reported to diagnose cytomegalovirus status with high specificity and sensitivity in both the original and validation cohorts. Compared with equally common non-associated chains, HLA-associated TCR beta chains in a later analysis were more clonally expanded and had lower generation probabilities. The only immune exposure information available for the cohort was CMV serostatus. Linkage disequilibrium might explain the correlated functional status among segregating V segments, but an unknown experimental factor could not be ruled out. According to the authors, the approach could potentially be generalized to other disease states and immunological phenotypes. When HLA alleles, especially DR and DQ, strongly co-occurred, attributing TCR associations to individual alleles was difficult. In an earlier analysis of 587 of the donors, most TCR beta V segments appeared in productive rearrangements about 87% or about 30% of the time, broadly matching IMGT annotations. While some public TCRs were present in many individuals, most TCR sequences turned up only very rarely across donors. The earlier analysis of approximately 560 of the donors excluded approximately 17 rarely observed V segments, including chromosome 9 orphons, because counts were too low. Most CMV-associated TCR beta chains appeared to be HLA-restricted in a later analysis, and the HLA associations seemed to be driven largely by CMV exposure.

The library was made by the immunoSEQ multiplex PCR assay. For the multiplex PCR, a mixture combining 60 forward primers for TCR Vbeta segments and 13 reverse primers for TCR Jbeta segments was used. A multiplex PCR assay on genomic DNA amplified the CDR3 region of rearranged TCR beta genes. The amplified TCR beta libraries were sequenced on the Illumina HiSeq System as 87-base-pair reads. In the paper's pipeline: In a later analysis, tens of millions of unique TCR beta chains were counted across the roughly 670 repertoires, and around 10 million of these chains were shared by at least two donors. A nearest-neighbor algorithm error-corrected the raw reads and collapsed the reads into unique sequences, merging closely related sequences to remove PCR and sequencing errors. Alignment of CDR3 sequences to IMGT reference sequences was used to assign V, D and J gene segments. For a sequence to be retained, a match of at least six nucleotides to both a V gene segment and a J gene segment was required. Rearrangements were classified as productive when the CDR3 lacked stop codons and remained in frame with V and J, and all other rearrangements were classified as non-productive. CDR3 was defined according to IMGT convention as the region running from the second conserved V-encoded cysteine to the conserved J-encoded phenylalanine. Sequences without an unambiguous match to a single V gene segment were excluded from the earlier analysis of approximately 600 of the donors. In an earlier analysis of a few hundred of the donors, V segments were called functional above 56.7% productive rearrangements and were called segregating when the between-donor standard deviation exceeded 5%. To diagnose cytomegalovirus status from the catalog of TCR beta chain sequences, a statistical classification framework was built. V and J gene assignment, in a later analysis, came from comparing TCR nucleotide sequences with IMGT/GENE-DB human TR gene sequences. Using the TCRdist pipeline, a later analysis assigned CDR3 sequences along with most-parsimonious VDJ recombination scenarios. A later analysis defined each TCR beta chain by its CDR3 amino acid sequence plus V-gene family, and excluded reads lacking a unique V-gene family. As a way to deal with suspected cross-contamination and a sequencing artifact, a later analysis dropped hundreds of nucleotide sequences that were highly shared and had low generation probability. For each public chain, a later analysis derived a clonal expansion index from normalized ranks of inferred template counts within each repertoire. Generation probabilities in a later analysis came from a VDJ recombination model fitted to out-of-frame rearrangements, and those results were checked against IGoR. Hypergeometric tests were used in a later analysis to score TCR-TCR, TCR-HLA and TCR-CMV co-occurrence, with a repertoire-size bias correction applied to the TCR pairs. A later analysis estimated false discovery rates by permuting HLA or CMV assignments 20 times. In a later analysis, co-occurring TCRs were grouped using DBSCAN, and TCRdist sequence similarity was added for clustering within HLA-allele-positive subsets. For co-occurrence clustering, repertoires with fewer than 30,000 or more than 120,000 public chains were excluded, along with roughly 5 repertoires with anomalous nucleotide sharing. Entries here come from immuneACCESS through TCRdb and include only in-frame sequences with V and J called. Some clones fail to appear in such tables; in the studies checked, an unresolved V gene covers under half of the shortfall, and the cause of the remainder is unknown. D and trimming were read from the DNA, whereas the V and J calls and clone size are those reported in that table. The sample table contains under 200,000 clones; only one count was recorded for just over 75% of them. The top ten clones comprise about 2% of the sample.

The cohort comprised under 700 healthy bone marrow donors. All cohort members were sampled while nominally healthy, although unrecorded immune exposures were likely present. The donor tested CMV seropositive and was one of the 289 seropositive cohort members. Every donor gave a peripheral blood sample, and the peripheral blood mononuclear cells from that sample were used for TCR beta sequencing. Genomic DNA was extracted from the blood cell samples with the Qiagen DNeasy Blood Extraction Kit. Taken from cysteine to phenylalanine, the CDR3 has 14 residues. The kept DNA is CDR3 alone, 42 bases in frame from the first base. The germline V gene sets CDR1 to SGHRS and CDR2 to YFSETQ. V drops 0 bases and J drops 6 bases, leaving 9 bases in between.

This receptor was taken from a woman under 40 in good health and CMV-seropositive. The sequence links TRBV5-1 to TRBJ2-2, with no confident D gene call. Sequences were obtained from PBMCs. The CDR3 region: CASSLDPGPGELFF. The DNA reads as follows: TGCGCCAGCAGCTTGGACCCGGGTCCCGGGGAGCTGTTTTTT.